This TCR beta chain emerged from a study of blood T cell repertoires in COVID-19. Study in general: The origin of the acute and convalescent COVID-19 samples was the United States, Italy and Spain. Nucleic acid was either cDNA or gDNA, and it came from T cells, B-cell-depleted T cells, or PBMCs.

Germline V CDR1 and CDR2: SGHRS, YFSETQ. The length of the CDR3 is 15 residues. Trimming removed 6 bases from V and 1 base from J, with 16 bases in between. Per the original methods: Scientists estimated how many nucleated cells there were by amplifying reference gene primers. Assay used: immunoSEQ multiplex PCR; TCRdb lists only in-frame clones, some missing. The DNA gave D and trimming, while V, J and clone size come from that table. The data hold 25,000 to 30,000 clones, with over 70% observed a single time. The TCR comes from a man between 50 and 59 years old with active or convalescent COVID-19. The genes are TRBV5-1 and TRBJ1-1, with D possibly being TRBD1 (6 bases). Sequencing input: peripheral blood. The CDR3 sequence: CASKKQGQRNTEAFF. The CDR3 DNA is TGCGCCAGCAAAAAACAGGGCCAAAGGAACACTGAAGCTTTCTTT.